A selection of T cell receptor beta chains follows, all from one sample in a study of T cells in Graves' hyperthyroidism and ophthalmopathy. TCRdb called the multiplex PCR reads again in MiXCR, with one record for every CDR3 protein. The data contain 400,000 to 550,000 distinct CDR3 sequences, 24% of them singletons. The sequenced material came from blood. These receptors were taken from a young woman with Graves' ophthalmopathy. Both conserved end residues are part of each CDR3. A D gene is named only where the DNA matches it firmly. Size tells how often a clone was seen (once, few, many) or the class of an expanded clone, and some rows leave it out.

d_call j_call clone_size v_call cdr3_nt cdr3_aa
NA TRBJ1-1 NA TRBV7-3 TGTGCCAGCAGCCTGTTGGGCCTTAACACTGAAGCTTGCTTT CASSLLGLNTEACF
NA TRBJ2-5 many TRBV7-2 TGTGCCAGCAGCTCCTTCCCAAGGGGCAGAATACAAGAGACCCAGTACTTC CASSSFPRGRIQETQYF
NA TRBJ1-1 many TRBV6-5 TGTGCCAGCAGTCCTGGGGGGGGGGTGTTAACCGCTTTCTTT CASSPGGGVLTAFF
NA TRBJ2-5 many TRBV7-3 TGTGCCAGCAGCTTATCAGGGTACCAAGAGACCCAGTACTTC CASSLSGYQETQYF
NA TRBJ1-1 NA TRBV11-2 TGTGCCAGCAGCTTAATAGGCGGGGGGGGAGCTTTCTTT CASSLIGGGGAFF
NA TRBJ2-2 few TRBV20-1 TGCAGTGCTAGGAACTCCGGGTCCGGGGAGCTGTTTTTT CSARNSGSGELFF
TRBD1 TRBJ1-1 many TRBV10-2 TGCGCCAGCAGACCGACAGGGATGAACACTGAAGCTTTCTTT CASRPTGMNTEAFF
NA TRBJ2-4 many TRBV7-2 TGTGCCAGCAAGGGGACACAGGGCCAAAACATTCAGTACTTC CASKGTQGQNIQYF
NA TRBJ2-3 many TRBV19 TGTGCCAGCGGATATGGAGGCACAGATACGCAGTATTTT CASGYGGTDTQYF
TRBD1 TRBJ2-5 many TRBV19 TGTGCCAGTAGTTCTGACAGGGTGGTTGAGACCCAGTACTTC CASSSDRVVETQYF
NA TRBJ2-5 few TRBV10-3 TGTGCCATCAGTGAGTCGTCAGCTTTTGGAGAGACCCAGTACTTC CAISESSAFGETQYF
NA TRBJ2-7 few TRBV28 TGTGCCACCCGAGGGGGTCCTGACGAGCAGTACTTC CATRGGPDEQYF
NA TRBJ2-7 NA TRBV28 TGTGCCAGCAGTTCCGGGACACTCTACGAGCAGTACTTC CASSSGTLYEQYF
TRBD1 TRBJ1-2 many TRBV2 TGTGCCAGCAGGGGACAGGGCTTTGGCTACACCTTC CASRGQGFGYTF
TRBD2 TRBJ2-7 few TRBV24-1 TGTGCCACCAGCCCGCGGGACTACTCCTACGAGCAGTACTTC CATSPRDYSYEQYF
NA TRBJ2-7 many TRBV20-1 TGCAGTGCTAGAGTTACGGTCTCGGTCAAGGAGCAGTACTTC CSARVTVSVKEQYF
TRBD1 TRBJ1-1 many TRBV10-2 TGCGCCAGCACCCGACAGGGGGCCTCCACTGAAGCTTTCTTT CASTRQGASTEAFF
NA TRBJ1-1 few TRBV12-5 TGTGCTAGTGGTTTCAGAGTCTCAGGGACTGAAGCTTTCTTT CASGFRVSGTEAFF
NA TRBJ1-6 many TRBV6-1 TGTGCCAGCAGTGCTCTCGTAGTTGAGACCCGGAATTCACCCCTCCACTTT CASSALVVETRNSPLHF
TRBD2 TRBJ2-7 many TRBV6-1 TGTGCCAGCAGTGCCGACGGAGTCGGGGGGGCCTACGAGCAGTACTTC CASSADGVGGAYEQYF
TRBD2 TRBJ2-5 many TRBV28 TGTGCCAGCAGTTCACCCGGGACTAGCGGGGGCCATGGGACCCAGTACTTC CASSSPGTSGGHGTQYF
NA TRBJ2-7 NA TRBV3-1 TGTGCCAGCAGCCAAGAGCCCAGGGCGGGCTACGAGCAGTACTTC CASSQEPRAGYEQYF
NA TRBJ2-5 NA TRBV12-3/TRBV12-4 TGTGCCAGCAGTTTATCAGGGCCTCGGGAGACCCAGTACTTC CASSLSGPRETQYF
NA TRBJ2-7 NA TRBV6-1 TGTGCCAGCAGTGGCTGGACAGCTGCCTACGAGCAGTACTTC CASSGWTAAYEQYF
TRBD1 TRBJ2-4 NA TRBV12-3/TRBV12-4 TGTGCCAGCAGTTCCGAGGACAGGTTTAAAAACATTCAGTACTTC CASSSEDRFKNIQYF
NA TRBJ1-1 many TRBV12-3/TRBV12-4 TGTGCCAGCAGTTTAGGGGCGAGTCTTGAAGCTTTCTTT CASSLGASLEAFF
NA TRBJ1-1 NA TRBV11-2 TGTGCCAGCAGCTCTATTCGGGGAGGGCTCTCGTACACTGAAGCTTTCTTT CASSSIRGGLSYTEAFF
NA TRBJ1-1 NA TRBV6-1 TGTGCCAGCGTCGAAGACAGCATGAACACTGAAGCTTTCTTT CASVEDSMNTEAFF
NA TRBJ2-7 NA TRBV24-1 TGTGCCACCTCAACGGACAGCGCCCCCGAGCAGTACTTC CATSTDSAPEQYF
TRBD1 TRBJ1-2 many TRBV28 TGTGCCAGCAGTTCTCCCAACCGCAGGGGGTTCACCTTC CASSSPNRRGFTF
NA TRBJ2-6 many TRBV20-1 TGCAGTGCTAGAGAGGGGGCGGGGGAGGCCAACGTCCTGACTTTC CSAREGAGEANVLTF
NA TRBJ1-1 NA TRBV28 TGTGCCAGCACCAATTTGGGACCCCAGTTTGTTGAAGCTTTCTTT CASTNLGPQFVEAFF
NA TRBJ2-7 few TRBV6-5 TGTGCCAGCAGTTCCGGGGGTGAGGAGCAGTACTTC CASSSGGEEQYF
NA TRBJ1-1 NA TRBV28 TGTGCCACCGAGTCCTCCCCGGTCTTATTCAACACTGAAGCTTTCTTT CATESSPVLFNTEAFF
NA TRBJ1-1 many TRBV10-3 TGTGCCATCAGTGAGCTCAGGGGAGGCAGCACTGAAGCTTTCTTT CAISELRGGSTEAFF
TRBD1 TRBJ1-5 NA TRBV7-2 TGTGCCAGCAGCCCTAGCGGGACAGGGGCGGGGAATCAGCCCCAGCATTTT CASSPSGTGAGNQPQHF
TRBD1 TRBJ1-1 many TRBV19 TGTGCCAGTAGTCTTCCGACAGGGCGCATGAACACTGAAGCTTTCTTT CASSLPTGRMNTEAFF
TRBD1 TRBJ1-2 many TRBV25-1 TGTGCCAGCAGTGACAACAGGGGCTCGTTCTATGGCTACACCTTC CASSDNRGSFYGYTF
TRBD1 TRBJ2-2 NA TRBV30 TGTGCCTGGGGCAGGGGGACCGGGGAGCTGTTTTTT CAWGRGTGELFF
NA TRBJ1-6 NA TRBV14 TGTGCCAGCAGCCCAAGAGATAGGGTTTCACCCCTCCACTTT CASSPRDRVSPLHF
NA TRBJ2-7 NA TRBV27 TGTGCCAGCAGTTTTAGGCAGTCATGGGAGCAGTACTTC CASSFRQSWEQYF
TRBD1 TRBJ2-5 NA TRBV12-3/TRBV12-4 TGTGCCAGCAAATTAGGACAGGGGCAAGAGACCCAGTACTTC CASKLGQGQETQYF
TRBD2 TRBJ2-5 once TRBV6-5 TGTGCCAGCAGTTCACCTAGCGGGAGGGAAGAGACCCAGTACTTC CASSSPSGREETQYF
TRBD2 TRBJ2-7 many TRBV29-1 TGCAGCTTCCGGACTAGCGGGACCTACGAGCAGTACTTC CSFRTSGTYEQYF
TRBD1 TRBJ1-1 many TRBV12-5 TGTGCTAGTGGTTTGGTACTTGGACAGGGCTACACTGAAGCTTTCTTT CASGLVLGQGYTEAFF
TRBD1 TRBJ2-7 NA TRBV6-2/TRBV6-3 TGTGCCAGCAGTTACGATGTGGACAGGGTCTACGAGCAGTACTTC CASSYDVDRVYEQYF
NA TRBJ1-1 many TRBV11-1 TGTGCCAGCAGCTTTGGTCTGCCAATTCAGAACACTGAAGCTTTCTTT CASSFGLPIQNTEAFF
TRBD1 TRBJ1-2 many TRBV3-1 TGTGCCAGCAGCCTCACAGGGGGGACGAGCTATGGCTACACCTTC CASSLTGGTSYGYTF
TRBD1 TRBJ2-7 NA TRBV27 TGTGCCAGCAGTTTTCAACCCTTCGGACAGGGGGCCTACGAGCAGTACTTC CASSFQPFGQGAYEQYF
NA TRBJ1-5 many TRBV11-2 TGTGCCAGCAGCTTAGAGAGGGCAGGGGTGAGCAATCAGCCCCAGCATTTT CASSLERAGVSNQPQHF
NA TRBJ1-1 many TRBV20-1 TGCAGTGCTAGGCCCCAGAGTAAACCTGAAGCTTTCTTT CSARPQSKPEAFF
NA TRBJ2-5 NA TRBV9 TGTGCCAGCAGCGGACGCCACCAAGAGACCCAGTACTTC CASSGRHQETQYF
TRBD1 TRBJ1-2 many TRBV29-1 TGCAGCGTTCCCCCGGGACAGGGAGGAATGAGGAGCTACACCTTC CSVPPGQGGMRSYTF
TRBD2 TRBJ2-5 many TRBV19 TGTGCCAGTAGTGCGACTAGCGGGACAGGGGAGACCCAGTACTTC CASSATSGTGETQYF
TRBD1 TRBJ1-1 many TRBV6-1 TGTGCCAGCAGCCAGGGGGCCTTCACTGAAGCTTTCTTT CASSQGAFTEAFF
NA TRBJ2-7 few TRBV6-2/TRBV6-3 TGTGCCAGCAGTTATCGTCGTCCCCCATACGAGCAGTACTTC CASSYRRPPYEQYF
TRBD2 TRBJ2-7 NA TRBV20-1 TGCAGTGCTACACCACTAGCGGGGGACCTCTGGGAGCAGTACTTC CSATPLAGDLWEQYF
TRBD2 TRBJ2-5 few TRBV12-5 TGTGCTAGTGGTTCACGCCGCGGGGGGAAGGAGACCCAGTACTTC CASGSRRGGKETQYF
NA TRBJ2-5 many TRBV11-2 TGTGCCAGCAGCTCGGAACAGGGTCAAGAGACCCAGTACTTC CASSSEQGQETQYF